The 14 T cell receptor beta chains below all came from one sample that was sequenced in a study of blood T cell repertoires in COVID-19. Clones were sequenced by immunoSEQ multiplex PCR, and TCRdb holds only the in-frame ones, with some missing. The sample includes approximately 200,000 clones, roughly 80% of them seen just once. The sequenced sample consisted of peripheral blood. These receptors all stem from a woman at least 80 years old with COVID-19, enrolled during active disease.

V usage is TRBV18 and J usage is TRBJ2-5, with TRBD1 matching over 9 bases. From germline, CDR1 is KGHSH and CDR2 LQKENI. This CDR3 region has 16 residues. J lost 5 bases, V lost 1 base, and 8 bases had no gene match. The CDR3 DNA sequence: TGTGCCAGCTCACCACTGGGGACAGGGCCGGGCGAGACCCAGTACTTC. Translating gives CASSPLGTGPGETQYF.

The chain carries TRBV9 and TRBJ1-4; 7 nucleotides align to TRBD1. Germline V CDR1 and CDR2: SGDLS, YYNGEE. The CDR3 is 15 amino acids. V lost 5 bases and J lost 5; bases outside the gene matches: 9. CDR3 loop: CASSLETGRNEKLFF. The CDR3 region has the DNA TGTGCCAGCAGTCTTGAGACAGGGAGAAATGAAAAACTGTTTTTT. The full variable domain, rest sourced from reference TRBV9 and TRBJ1-4, is DSGVTQTPKHLITATGQRVTLRCSPRSGDLSVYWYQQSLDQGLQFLIQYYNGEERAKGNILERFSAQQFPDLHSELNLSSLELGDSALYFCASSLETGRNEKLFFGSGTQLSVL.

This clone was counted a single time. The CDR3 reads CASSDTRPFSGNTIYF. The CDR3 nucleotides are TGTGCCAGCAGTGACACGCGGCCCTTCTCTGGAAACACCATATATTTT. V usage is TRBV2 and J usage is TRBJ1-3; D gene uncertain. The CDR3 is 16 residues long. Germline V gives CDR1 SNHLY, CDR2 FYNNEI. Trimming shortened V by 3 bases and J by 0 bases, and 12 bases separated the two germline ends.

The CDR3 loop is CASLRGDGETQYF. The CDR3 region has the DNA TGTGCCAGCCTCAGGGGTGATGGGGAGACCCAGTACTTC. The chain recombines TRBV5-6 with TRBJ2-5; tentative D call: TRBD1 (6 bases). CDR3 length: 13 amino acids. Trimming cost V 7 bases and J 5 bases, with 15 bases left between them. CDR1 is SGHDT and CDR2 is YYEEEE in the germline V gene.

The chain uses TRBV5-6 and TRBJ2-5; 14 bases are a match to TRBD2. This CDR3 region has 16 residues. The germline V gene encodes CDR1 SGHDT and CDR2 YYEEEE. The V segment lost 4 bases and the J segment 5 bases; nucleotides outside the gene matches: 7. Here the CDR3 reads CASSETSGGALETQYF. CDR3 sequence (DNA): TGTGCCAGCAGCGAGACTAGCGGGGGGGCCTTGGAGACCCAGTACTTC.

The chain uses TRBV6-1 and TRBJ1-3; perhaps TRBD1 as D (5 bases). Germline CDR1 reads MNHNS; CDR2 reads SASEGT. The V end lost 1 base, the J end lost 5 bases, and 9 bases lay between the germline ends. The CDR3 contains 14 residues. CDR3 sequence: CASSEGGGRNTIYF. The CDR3 DNA is TGTGCCAGCAGTGAAGGGGGCGGGAGAAACACCATATATTTT.

This clone appeared a single time. The rearrangement uses TRBV5-8 and TRBJ2-1; possibly TRBD1 for D (5 bases). Looked up from germline, CDR1 is SGHTS and CDR2 is YDEGEE. The V end lost 1 base, the J end lost 10 bases, and 12 bases lay between the germline ends. The CDR3 spans 13 residues. CDR3 bases: TGTGCCAGCAGCTTGCGGGCTGGGGCCGAGCAGTTCTTC. The encoded protein is CASSLRAGAEQFF.

The CDR3 reads CASSRGGPLYNEQFF. CDR3 in DNA: TGTGCCAGCAGCCGGGGGGGCCCACTTTACAATGAGCAGTTCTTC. J is TRBJ2-1 and V is TRBV9; 8 bases align to TRBD2. Trimming cost V 4 bases and J 4 bases; bases outside gene matches: 7. CDR1 and CDR2 (germline): SGDLS, YYNGEE. The CDR3 contains 15 residues.

The chain joins TRBV9 to TRBJ1-4; 9 positions match TRBD1. CDR1 and CDR2 from the germline V gene are SGDLS and YYNGEE. CDR3 length equals 14 residues. V gave up 3 bases and J gave up 7 bases; unmatched junction bases: 4. The CDR3 DNA reads as TGTGCCAGCAGCGGCCAGGGACAGGGTGAAAAACTGTTTTTT. This codes for CASSGQGQGEKLFF.

The chain couples TRBV18 to TRBJ2-2; TRBD2 might be the D (5 bases). The CDR3 sequence is 15 residues long. With 3 bases removed from V and 1 base from J, the gap between germline ends came to 9 bases. Germline assignment: CDR1 KGHSH and CDR2 LQKENI. The CDR3 DNA reads as TGTGCCAGCTCACCGCCGGGATGGAACACCGGGGAGCTGTTTTTT. Protein product: CASSPPGWNTGELFF. The full variable domain, rest sourced from reference TRBV18 and TRBJ2-2, is NAGVMQNPRHLVRRRGQEARLRCSPMKGHSHVYWYRQLPEEGLKFMVYLQKENIIDESGMPKERFSAEFPKEGPSILRIQQVVRGDSAAYFCASSPPGWNTGELFFGEGSRLTVL.

This clone has only one observation. The V call is TRBV5-1, the J call TRBJ1-4; D is unresolved. The CDR3 is made up of 12 amino acids. V was trimmed by 4 bases and J by 1 base, leaving 2 bases between them. Germline-derived CDR1 and CDR2 are SGHRS and YFSETQ. The CDR3 DNA is TGCGCCAGCAGCCAAACTAATGAAAAACTGTTTTTT. This encodes CASSQTNEKLFF.

J is TRBJ1-1 and V is TRBV18, with D perhaps matching TRBD1 (6 bases). The V and J ends lost 3 bases and 5 bases respectively, with 16 bases between them. Germline CDR1 KGHSH, CDR2 LQKENI. The CDR3 runs to 15 residues. This CDR3 is CASSPRLGGETEAFF. The DNA of the CDR3 is TGTGCCAGCTCACCCCGCCTAGGGGGGGAGACTGAAGCTTTCTTT.

The chain couples TRBV19 to TRBJ2-3; possibly TRBD2 for D (5 bases). The V end lost 7 bases, the J end lost 5 bases, and 10 bases lay between the germline ends. Germline V gene lookup returns CDR1 LNHDA and CDR2 SQIVND (reference sequence). The CDR3 is 12 amino acids. The CDR3 nucleotides read TGTGCCAGTACATCGGGAAGAGATACGCAGTATTTT. It encodes CASTSGRDTQYF.

This chain connects TRBV24-1 to TRBJ2-6; D is undetermined. In germline, CDR1 is KGHDR, CDR2 SFDVKD. The CDR3 runs 15 residues. The V end was cut by 5 bases, the J end by 2 bases, with 9 bases between. The CDR3: CATSARGTGANVLTF. The CDR3 DNA reads as TGTGCCACCAGTGCCCGAGGCACTGGGGCCAACGTCCTGACTTTC.